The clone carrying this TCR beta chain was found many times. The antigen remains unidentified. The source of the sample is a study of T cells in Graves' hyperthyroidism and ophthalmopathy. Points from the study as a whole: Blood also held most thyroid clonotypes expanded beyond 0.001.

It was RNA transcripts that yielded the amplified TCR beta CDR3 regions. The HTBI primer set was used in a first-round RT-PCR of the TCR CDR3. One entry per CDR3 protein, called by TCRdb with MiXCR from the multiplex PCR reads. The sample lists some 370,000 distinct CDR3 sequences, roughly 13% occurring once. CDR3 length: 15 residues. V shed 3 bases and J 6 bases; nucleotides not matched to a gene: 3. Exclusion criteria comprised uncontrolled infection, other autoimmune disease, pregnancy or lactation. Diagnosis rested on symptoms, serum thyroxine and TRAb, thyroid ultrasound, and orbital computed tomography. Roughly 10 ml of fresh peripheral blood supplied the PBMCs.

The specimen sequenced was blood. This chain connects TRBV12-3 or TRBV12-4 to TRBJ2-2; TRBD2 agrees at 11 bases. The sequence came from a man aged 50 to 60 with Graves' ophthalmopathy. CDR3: CASSFSGRASGELFF. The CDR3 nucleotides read TGTGCCAGCAGTTTTAGCGGGAGGGCGTCCGGGGAGCTGTTTTTT.